This entry lists 11 T cell receptor beta chains sequenced from one sample in a study of blood T cells in healthy people across ages. Then a second PCR, running about 6 to 12 cycles, was carried out with a sample-barcoded 5' primer and a J-beta primer mix. A single record per CDR3 protein comes from TCRdb applying MiXCR to the 5' RACE reads. The table includes hundreds of thousands of distinct CDR3 sequences, just under 25% detected once. The data were also submitted as part of a second study, on T cells of mothers and their children.

The sequencing sample was made of blood. The receptor source for this set is a boy aged 5-17 years in good health.

This chain connects TRBV7-8 to TRBJ2-7; D possibly corresponds to TRBD2 (5 bases). The CDR3 covers 15 residues. V shed 5 bases and J shed 3 bases, with 17 bases lying between them. Germline CDR1 is SGHVS and CDR2 is FQNEAQ. The CDR3, as DNA: TGTGCCAGCAGCCCACGGGGAGTCCTCAGCTACGAGCAGTACTTC. Amino acid sequence: CASSPRGVLSYEQYF.

This clonotype was counted a few times. The chain is built from TRBV10-3 and TRBJ2-5; TRBD2 aligns across 8 bases. In germline, CDR1 is ENHRY, CDR2 SYGVKD. The ends lost 4 bases at V and 0 bases at J; junction bases unmatched: 4. The CDR3 has 15 amino acids. CDR3 coding DNA: TGTGCCATCAGTGGGACGGGGGGGAACCAAGAGACCCAGTACTTC. Encoded protein: CAISGTGGNQETQYF.

J is TRBJ2-1 and V is TRBV20-1; 7 nucleotides align to TRBD2. J lost 5 bases, V lost 0 bases, and 7 bases had no gene match. This CDR3 contains 15 residues. CDR1 and CDR2 from the germline V gene are DFQATT and SNEGSKA (reference sequence). CDR3 in DNA: TGCAGTGCTAGAGACCCAGCGGGGTTCAACAATGAGCAGTTCTTC. This encodes CSARDPAGFNNEQFF.

The sample holds a few counts of this clonotype. The gene calls are TRBV5-1 and TRBJ2-3; tentatively, D is TRBD2 (6 bases). Germline V gene lookup returns CDR1 SGHRS and CDR2 YFSETQ. V lost 4 bases and J 0 bases, leaving 12 bases between the germline ends. This CDR3 is 15 amino acids long. Written as DNA, the CDR3 is TGCGCCAGCAGCCCGGGGCGGGGAAGCACAGATACGCAGTATTTT. Translating it yields CASSPGRGSTDTQYF.

This clonotype was observed a few times. The chain has TRBV5-6 and TRBJ2-5; TRBD2 matches at 13 bases. V lost 0 bases and J lost 5; bases outside the gene matches: 4. The V gene's germline CDR1 is SGHDT and CDR2 YYEEEE. CDR3 length equals 16 residues. Here the CDR3 reads CASSLALTSGGETQYF. The CDR3 DNA sequence: TGTGCCAGCAGCTTGGCCCTGACTAGCGGGGGGGAGACCCAGTACTTC. Filled out from reference TRBV5-6 and TRBJ2-5, the complete variable domain reads DAGVTQSPTHLIKTRGQQVTLRCSPKSGHDTVSWYQQALGQGPQFIFQYYEEEERQRGNFPDRFSGHQFPNYSSELNVNALLLGDSALYLCASSLALTSGGETQYFGPGTRLLVL.

The V gene is TRBV29-1, the J gene TRBJ2-5; D is tentatively TRBD1 or TRBD2 (5 bases each). The J call could be wrong; TRBJ2-1 is a better fit for the DNA end. The CDR3 is 15 amino acids. The germline V gene has CDR1 SQVTM and CDR2 ANQGSEA. The CDR3 DNA reads as TGCAGCGTTGAAGATCATGGGGGAGCAGGTAATGAGCAGTTCTTC. Its translation: CSVEDHGGAGNEQFF.

A few counts support this clonotype. This chain links TRBV12-3 or TRBV12-4 with TRBJ2-5, with TRBD2 as a possible D gene (6 bases). The CDR3 is made up of 14 amino acids. The germline V and J ends were trimmed by 5 bases and 5 bases, with 15 bases remaining between them. CDR3 sequence: CASSPGTPRETQYF. CDR3 bases: TGTGCCAGCAGTCCTGGGACTCCGCGGGAGACCCAGTACTTC.

The rearrangement uses TRBV19 and TRBJ2-1, with a possible D match to TRBD2 (5 bases). Germline-derived CDR1 and CDR2 are LNHDA and SQIVND (reference sequence). CDR3 size: 15 residues. V was cut by 1 base and J by 3 bases, with 10 bases left in between. The CDR3 protein is CASSIASSFYNEQFF. CDR3 nucleotide sequence: TGTGCCAGTAGTATAGCTTCTAGCTTCTACAATGAGCAGTTCTTC.

V usage is TRBV20-1 and J usage is TRBJ2-5; D may be TRBD2 (7 bases). Germline V gene lookup returns CDR1 DFQATT and CDR2 SNEGSKA (reference sequence). This CDR3 contains 13 residues. The germline V and J ends were trimmed by 2 bases and 4 bases, with 11 bases remaining between them. CDR3 sequence (DNA): TGCAGTGCTAGAATTGCGGGGGCAGAGACCCAGTACTTC. It codes for CSARIAGAETQYF.

This clonotype appeared a few times. The J gene is TRBJ2-5, the V gene TRBV13; TRBD1 matches at 8 bases. After removal of 5 bases from V and 0 bases from J, the junction contained 8 bases not matched to a gene. The CDR3 is 16 residues long. CDR1 and CDR2 (germline): PRHDT, FYEKMQ (reference sequence). CDR3 DNA sequence: TGTGCCAGCAGCCCCCGGGACAGGCCGTACCAAGAGACCCAGTACTTC. Protein sequence: CASSPRDRPYQETQYF.

CDR3 DNA sequence: TGTGCCAGCAGGCATCGGACAGGGGGCGGCTACACCTTC. Its protein product is CASRHRTGGGYTF. J is TRBJ1-2 and V is TRBV7-3, with TRBD1 matching over 11 bases. In germline, CDR1 is SGHTA, CDR2 FQGTGA. The CDR3 is made up of 13 amino acids. V shed 6 bases, J shed 8 bases, and the junction held 5 bases outside the gene matches.